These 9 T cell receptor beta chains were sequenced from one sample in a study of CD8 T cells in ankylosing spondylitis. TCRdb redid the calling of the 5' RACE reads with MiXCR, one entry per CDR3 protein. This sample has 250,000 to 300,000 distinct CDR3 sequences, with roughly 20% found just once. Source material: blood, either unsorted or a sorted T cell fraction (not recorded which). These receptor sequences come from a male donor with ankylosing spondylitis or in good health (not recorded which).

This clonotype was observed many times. The DNA of the CDR3 is TGCGCCAGCAGCTTCCTGATGAACACTGAAGCTTTCTTT. Translating gives CASSFLMNTEAFF. The rearrangement uses TRBV5-1 and TRBJ1-1; unclear D gene. CDR1 and CDR2 (germline): SGHRS, YFSETQ. CDR3 length equals 13 residues. The germline V and J ends were trimmed by 2 bases and 0 bases, with 5 bases remaining between them. The whole variable domain, remainder taken from reference TRBV5-1 and TRBJ1-1, is KAGVTQTPRYLIKTRGQQVTLSCSPISGHRSVSWYQQTPGQGLQFLFEYFSETQRNKGNFPGRFSGRQFSNSRSEMNVSTLELGDSALYLCASSFLMNTEAFFGQGTRLTVV.

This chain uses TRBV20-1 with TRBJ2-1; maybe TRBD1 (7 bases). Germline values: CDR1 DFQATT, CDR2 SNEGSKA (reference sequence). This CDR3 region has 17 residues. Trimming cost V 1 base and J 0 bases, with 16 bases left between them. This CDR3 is CSARVQGGGSSYNEQFF. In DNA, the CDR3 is TGCAGTGCTAGAGTTCAAGGAGGGGGCAGCTCCTACAATGAGCAGTTCTTC.

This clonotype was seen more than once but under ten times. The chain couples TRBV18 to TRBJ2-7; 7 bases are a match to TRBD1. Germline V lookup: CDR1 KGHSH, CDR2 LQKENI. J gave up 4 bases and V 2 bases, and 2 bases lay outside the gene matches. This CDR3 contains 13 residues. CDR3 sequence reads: CASSPKQGYEQYV. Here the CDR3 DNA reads TGTGCCAGCTCACCAAAACAGGGGTACGAGCAGTACGTC.

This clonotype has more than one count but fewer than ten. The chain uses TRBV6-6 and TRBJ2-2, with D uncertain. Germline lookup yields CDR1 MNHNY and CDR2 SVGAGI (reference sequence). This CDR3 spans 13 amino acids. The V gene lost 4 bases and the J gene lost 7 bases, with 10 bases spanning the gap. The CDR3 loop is CASSFGPSGELFF. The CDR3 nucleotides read TGTGCCAGCAGTTTTGGACCAAGCGGGGAGCTGTTTTTT.

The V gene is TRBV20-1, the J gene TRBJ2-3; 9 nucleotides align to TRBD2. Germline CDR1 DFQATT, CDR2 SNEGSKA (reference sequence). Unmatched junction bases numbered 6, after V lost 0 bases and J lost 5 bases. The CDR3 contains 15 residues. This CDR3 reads CSARDRGRAEDTQYF. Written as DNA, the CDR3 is TGCAGTGCTAGAGATCGCGGGAGGGCGGAAGATACGCAGTATTTT.

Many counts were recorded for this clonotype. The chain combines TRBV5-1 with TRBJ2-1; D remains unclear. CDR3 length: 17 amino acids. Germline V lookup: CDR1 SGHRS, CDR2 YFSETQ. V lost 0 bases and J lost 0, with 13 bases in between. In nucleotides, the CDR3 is TGCGCCAGCAGCTTGGGTGGGCGTACGAGCTCCTACAATGAGCAGTTCTTC. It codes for CASSLGGRTSSYNEQFF.

CDR3 protein: CATSRPMGLAGGASTDTQYF. CDR3 coding DNA: TGTGCCACCAGCAGACCCATGGGACTAGCGGGGGGGGCAAGCACAGATACGCAGTATTTT. This chain links TRBV15 with TRBJ2-3; TRBD2 matches 16 bases. Per germline, CDR1 LNHNV and CDR2 YYDKDF (reference sequence). CDR3 length: 20 residues. After removal of 2 bases from V and 0 bases from J, the junction contained 8 bases not matched to a gene.

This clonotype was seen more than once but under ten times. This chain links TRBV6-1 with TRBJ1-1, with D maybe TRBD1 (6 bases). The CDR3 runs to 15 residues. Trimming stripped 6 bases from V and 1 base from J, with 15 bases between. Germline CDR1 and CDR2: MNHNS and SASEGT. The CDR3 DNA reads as TGTGCCAGCAGGCTTCACAGGGAATGGAACACTGAAGCTTTCTTT. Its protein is CASRLHREWNTEAFF.

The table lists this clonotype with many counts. CDR3 protein: CSVTDRGNTEAFF. CDR3 DNA sequence: TGCAGCGTTACGGACAGGGGGAACACTGAAGCTTTCTTT. The V and J genes are TRBV29-1 and TRBJ1-1; 9 nucleotides align to TRBD1. The V gene end was trimmed by 5 bases and the J gene end by 1 base; junction bases not matched to a gene: 2. Germline assignment: CDR1 SQVTM and CDR2 ANQGSEA. This CDR3 is built from 13 residues. Variable domain in full (rest from reference TRBV29-1 and TRBJ1-1): SAVISQKPSRDICQRGTSLTIQCQVDSQVTMMFWYRQQPGQSLTLIATANQGSEATYESGFVIDKFPISRPNLTFSTLTVSNMSPEDSSIYLCSVTDRGNTEAFFGQGTRLTVV.